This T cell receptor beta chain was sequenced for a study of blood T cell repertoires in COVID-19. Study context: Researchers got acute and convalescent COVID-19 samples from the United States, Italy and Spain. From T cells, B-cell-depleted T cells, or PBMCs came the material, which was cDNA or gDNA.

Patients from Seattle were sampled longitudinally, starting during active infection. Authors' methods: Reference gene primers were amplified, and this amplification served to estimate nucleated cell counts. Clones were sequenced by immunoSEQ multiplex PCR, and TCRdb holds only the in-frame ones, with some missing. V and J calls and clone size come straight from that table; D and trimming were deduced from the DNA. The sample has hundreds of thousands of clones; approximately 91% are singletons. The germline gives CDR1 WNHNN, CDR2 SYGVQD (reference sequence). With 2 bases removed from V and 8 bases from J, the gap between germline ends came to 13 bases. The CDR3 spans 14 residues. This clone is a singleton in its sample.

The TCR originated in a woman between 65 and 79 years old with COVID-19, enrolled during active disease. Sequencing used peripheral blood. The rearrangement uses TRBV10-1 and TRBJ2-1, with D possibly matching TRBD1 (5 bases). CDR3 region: CASSEATKGDEQFF. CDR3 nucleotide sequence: TGCGCCAGCAGTGAGGCTACTAAAGGGGATGAGCAGTTCTTC.